Below are 28 T cell receptor beta chains sequenced from a single sample in a study of tumor and adjacent non-tumor tissue in lung cancer. No cell sorting was done before RNA was extracted from the tissue. This non-tumor lung sample came from over 3 cm beyond the tumor edge. Three rounds of nested PCR, following a modified ARM-PCR protocol, produced the TCRbeta library. TCRdb passed the multiplex PCR reads through MiXCR, listing each CDR3 protein once. The sample has about 100,000 distinct CDR3 sequences, approximately 65% seen once. The sequencing sample was made of distant non-tumor lung tissue. The receptors stem from a man aged 30 to 45 with non-small cell lung cancer.

As to this clonotype: Since no conserved phenylalanine or tryptophan closes the CDR3, a read error is the likely cause. The chain is built from TRBV20-1 and TRBJ2-5; TRBD1 might be the D (5 bases). V was pared by 5 bases and J by 9 bases, with 19 bases between. The CDR3 length is 13 residues. Germline assignment: CDR1 DFQATT and CDR2 SNEGSKA (reference sequence). CDR3 coding DNA: TGCAGTGCTGAGCTGGTGTCAGGGTGGGCCCAGTACTCC. It specifies CSAELVSGWAQYS.

At least ten counts were recorded for this clonotype. The gene calls are TRBV4-1 and TRBJ2-1; 8 bases match TRBD2. Germline V gene data show CDR1 as MGHRA and CDR2 as YSYEKL. V was clipped by 3 bases and J by 6 bases; unmatched bases: 7. The CDR3 covers 15 residues. The CDR3, as DNA: TGCGCCAGCAGCCACGCTAGCGGGCCCTTCAATGAGCAGTTCTTC. Translation: CASSHASGPFNEQFF.

This clonotype appeared many times. This chain connects TRBV11-3 to TRBJ1-1, with 11 positions matching TRBD1. V was pared by 1 base and J by 4 bases, with 2 bases of the junction left unmatched. The CDR3 is 15 residues long. Germline CDR1 is SGHNT and CDR2 is YENEEA. In DNA form, the CDR3 reads TGTGCCAGCAGCTTAGTGGGGACAGGGGGCACTGAAGCTTTCTTT. Its translation is CASSLVGTGGTEAFF.

This CDR3 is CSARALRIAGGGRDTQYF. CDR3 DNA sequence: TGCAGTGCTAGAGCCCTCCGGATAGCGGGAGGCGGGAGGGATACGCAGTATTTT. The chain uses TRBV20-1 and TRBJ2-3, with 10 bases aligning to TRBD2. J was trimmed by 6 bases and V by 1 base; bases with no gene match: 16. The germline gives CDR1 DFQATT, CDR2 SNEGSKA (reference sequence). This CDR3 comprises 18 residues.

In regard to this clonotype: At one boundary the junction diverges from the germline segment, which might be a read error. The genes are TRBV5-6 and TRBJ2-1; TRBD2 aligns across 12 bases. CDR1 SGHDT and CDR2 YYEEEE come from the germline V gene. The CDR3 sequence is 17 residues long. The CDR3 nucleotides read TGTGTCAGCATCATGGAGGGGGCTAGCGGGAGGGGCAATGAGCAGTTCTTC. Its protein product is CVSIMEGASGRGNEQFF. Combining the CDR3 with reference TRBV5-6 and TRBJ2-1 gives the whole variable domain DAGVTQSPTHLIKTRGQQVTLRCSPKSGHDTVSWYQQALGQGPQFIFQYYEEEERQRGNFPDRFSGHQFPNYSSELNVNALLLGDSALYLCVSIMEGASGRGNEQFFGPGTRLTVL.

Points on this clonotype: At one end, the junction sequence differs from germline, possibly due to a read error. The genes are TRBV11-2 and TRBJ2-5, with D perhaps TRBD1 (6 bases). Germline CDR1 SGHAT, CDR2 FQNNGV. CDR3 size: 17 residues. CDR3 nucleotides: TGTGACAGCACCAGGGGCCAGGACCCCTTGTACCAAGAGACCCATTACTTC. Protein product: CDSTRGQDPLYQETHYF.

This chain uses TRBV11-2 with TRBJ2-2; D is uncertain. Germline loops: CDR1 SGHAT, CDR2 FQNNGV. Trimming removed 0 bases at V and 9 bases at J, with 14 bases between. This CDR3 spans 15 amino acids. CDR3: CASSLEATAYWELFF. In nucleotides, the CDR3 is TGTGCCAGCAGCTTAGAGGCGACGGCATACTGGGAGCTGTTTTTT.

The sample holds one count of this clonotype. Its ends do not fully match the called genes, so a read error is possible. The chain employs TRBV11-2 and TRBJ2-7; D could derive from TRBD1 or TRBD2 (6 bases each). This CDR3 region has 14 residues. Germline CDR1 reads SGHAT; CDR2 reads FQNNGV. CDR3 loop: CTSRAGHSSYEQYF. The DNA for the CDR3 is TGTACCAGCAGGGCGGGACACAGCTCCTACGAGCAATACTTC.

This chain uses TRBV4-3 with TRBJ2-3, with TRBD2 matching 9 bases. Germline V gene data show CDR1 as LGHNA and CDR2 as YSLEER. There are 14 residues in the CDR3. This chain's CDR3 is CTCSLAGPEDTQYF. For the CDR3, the DNA is TGCACCTGCAGCCTAGCGGGGCCCGAGGATACGCAGTATTTT.

To note about this clonotype: Because it lacks the conserved phenylalanine or tryptophan at the end, this CDR3 is likely a read error. This chain joins TRBV12-3 or TRBV12-4 and TRBJ1-4; weak D call: TRBD1 (5 bases). The CDR3 spans 11 residues. The CDR3 bases are TGTGTCAGCAGGGCTAATGAAAAACTGTTTATT. This encodes CVSRANEKLFI.

As concerns this clonotype: This sequence may be a read error, since a much larger clone differs from it by one base. The CDR3 region is CASNRPGQEFF. The CDR3 bases are TGTGCCAGCAACCGACCGGGACAGGAGTTCTTC. The chain combines TRBV4-2 with TRBJ2-1; 8 positions match TRBD1. The CDR3 spans 11 residues. V lost 7 bases, J lost 14 bases, and 7 bases stayed unmatched. The germline CDR1 and CDR2 sequences are LGHNA and YNFKEQ.

The chain recombines TRBV11-2 with TRBJ2-3; no definite D call. This CDR3 contains 14 residues. Trimming pared 4 bases from V and 3 bases from J, leaving 11 bases between. In germline, CDR1 is SGHAT, CDR2 FQNNGV. The CDR3 protein is CASSSSVSTDTQYF. The CDR3 nucleotides read TGTGCCAGCAGCTCCTCCGTTAGTACAGATACGCAGTATTTT.

As concerns this clonotype: This may be a read error: a much more frequent sequence differs by one nucleotide. This sequence joins TRBV12-3 or TRBV12-4 and TRBJ1-3, with D uncertain. The CDR3 is 12 residues long. The CDR3 region is CASGISGKTIYF. CDR3 DNA sequence: TGTGCCAGCGGGATCTCTGGAAAAACCATATATTTT.

The chain has TRBV29-1 and TRBJ1-1; D unclear. The germline CDR1 and CDR2 sequences are SQVTM and ANQGSEA. CDR3 length equals 14 residues. The V and J ends lost 0 bases and 11 bases respectively, with 19 bases between them. This CDR3 reads CSVEDLDRDSSAFF. The CDR3 DNA sequence: TGCAGCGTTGAAGATTTGGATAGGGATAGTTCGGCTTTCTTT.

This clonotype was seen repeatedly, ten times or more. CDR3 in DNA: TGTGCCAGCAGTTTGGGGACTGGTGCGTCACCCCTCCACTTT. Translated, it gives CASSLGTGASPLHF. The chain has TRBV12-3 or TRBV12-4 and TRBJ1-6; possible D gene TRBD1, 5 bases. The CDR3 consists of 14 residues. The germline V and J ends were trimmed by 3 bases and 10 bases, with 13 bases remaining between them.

Of note for this clonotype: The junction does not match germline at one end; this may be a read error. The rearrangement joins TRBV24-1 to TRBJ1-5; 7 bases line up with TRBD1. The length of the CDR3 is 16 residues. Germline values: CDR1 KGHDR, CDR2 SFDVKD. CDR3 nucleotides: TGTGTCACCGAATTTCCGGGACAGATATACGATCAGCCCCAGCATTTT. It yields the protein CVTEFPGQIYDQPQHF.

The chain couples TRBV14 to TRBJ1-2, with 9 nucleotides matching TRBD1. Looked up from germline, CDR1 is SGHDN and CDR2 is FVKESK. This CDR3 spans 15 amino acids. Here the CDR3 DNA reads TGTACTAGCAGCCAAGACGCCACAGGGGGCATTGGTTACACCTTC. It yields the protein CTSSQDATGGIGYTF.

This chain links TRBV11-3 with TRBJ2-1; 9 nucleotides line up with TRBD2. The CDR3 spans 14 residues. V was clipped by 2 bases and J by 13 bases; unmatched bases: 9. Germline loops: CDR1 SGHNT, CDR2 YENEEA. CDR3 region: CASSLQRGVIEQFF. DNA for the CDR3: TGTGCCAGCAGCTTACAGCGGGGGGTAATTGAACAGTTCTTC.

Of note for this clonotype: It may be a read error: a sequence one base away is much more abundant. This sequence joins TRBV24-1 and TRBJ2-5; the match to TRBD2 covers 8 bases. Germline CDR1 KGHDR, CDR2 SFDVKD. The CDR3 runs 15 residues. The DNA for the CDR3 is TGTGCCACCGGTGATCGGCGGGGGGACCCAGAGACCCAGTACTTC. Protein: CATGDRRGDPETQYF.

Comment on this clonotype: Relative to the germline gene, one junction end is altered; a read error may explain this. In DNA form, the CDR3 reads TGTGCCAGCAGCCCCCCAGGCTCGGGGGCAAATGAAAAACCGTTTTTT. Translated, it gives CASSPPGSGANEKPFF. V gene TRBV11-2 combines with J gene TRBJ1-4; the D gene is possibly TRBD1 (6 bases). Germline-derived CDR1 and CDR2 are SGHAT and FQNNGV. The CDR3 contains 16 residues.

Note on this clonotype: An end of the junction differs from the germline gene, which may be a read error. CDR3 sequence reads: CASNLGPGQGASETQYF. CDR3 nucleotides: TGTGCCAGCAACTTGGGACCGGGACAGGGGGCTTCGGAGACCCAGTACTTC. The V gene is TRBV5-5, the J gene TRBJ2-5; 12 bases are shared with TRBD1. This CDR3 spans 17 amino acids. Germline lookup yields CDR1 SGHKS and CDR2 YYEKEE (reference sequence).

This clonotype has just a few counts. The chain recombines TRBV5-1 with TRBJ1-1; TRBD1 matches at 7 bases. CDR3 length: 14 residues. Germline V gene data show CDR1 as SGHRS and CDR2 as YFSETQ. Trimming at V came to 3 bases and at J to 8 bases, leaving 10 bases not matched to a gene. The CDR3 loop is CASSSTGPRTEAFF. CDR3 sequence (DNA): TGCGCCAGCAGCTCGACAGGGCCCCGAACCGAAGCTTTCTTT. Using reference TRBV5-1 and TRBJ1-1 for the parts outside the CDR3, the full variable domain is KAGVTQTPRYLIKTRGQQVTLSCSPISGHRSVSWYQQTPGQGLQFLFEYFSETQRNKGNFPGRFSGRQFSNSRSEMNVSTLELGDSALYLCASSSTGPRTEAFFGQGTRLTVV.

This clonotype was seen just once. The gene calls are TRBV6-1 and TRBJ1-5; D is perhaps TRBD1 (5 bases). The CDR3 length is 14 residues. Germline CDR1 reads MNHNS; CDR2 reads SASEGT. V lost 4 bases and J lost 16, with 23 bases in between. The CDR3 coding sequence is TGTGCCAGCAGTGCCCCAGGGAATGGTCAGCACCACCATTTT. This encodes CASSAPGNGQHHHF.

The genes are TRBV5-1 and TRBJ2-7; 8 bases are a match to TRBD1. V gave up 6 bases and J gave up 7 bases; unmatched junction bases: 9. This CDR3 spans 13 amino acids. The germline CDR1 and CDR2 sequences are SGHRS and YFSETQ. The chain's CDR3 is CASNLTGGYEQYF. CDR3 bases: TGCGCCAGCAACTTAACAGGGGGGTATGAGCAGTACTTC.

Worth noting for this clonotype: The CDR3 does not close with the conserved phenylalanine or tryptophan, likely indicating a read error. This chain joins TRBV29-1 and TRBJ2-1; 8 bases are shared with TRBD2. The CDR3 is 14 residues long. From germline, CDR1 is SQVTM and CDR2 ANQGSEA. In DNA form, the CDR3 reads TGCAGCGGGATTAGCGGGGACCCCTACGATGAGCAGTTCCTC. As protein: CSGISGDPYDEQFL.

This clonotype showed up just once. Since the CDR3 does not end with the conserved phenylalanine or tryptophan, this likely comes from a read error. It is unclear where the CDR3 begins or ends on the DNA, so no DNA is shown, and the CDR3 is as TCRdb lists it. CDR3 residues: CSVETPSGGTDTQYL. The J gene is TRBJ2-3, the V gene TRBV29-1; the table's D gene call, TRBD2, was not cross checked with the DNA. The CDR3 is 15 residues long, counting both termini. Germline CDR1 is SQVTM and CDR2 is ANQGSEA.

This chain connects TRBV29-1 to TRBJ2-5; D is uncertain. The CDR3 extends over 13 amino acids. The V and J ends lost 0 bases and 5 bases respectively, with 10 bases between them. Germline V gene data show CDR1 as SQVTM and CDR2 as ANQGSEA. The CDR3 spells CSVEEQLRETQYF. As DNA, the CDR3 is TGCAGCGTTGAAGAGCAGTTGAGGGAGACCCAGTACTTC.

This rearrangement joins TRBV7-8 to TRBJ2-2; 7 nucleotides line up with TRBD1. The CDR3 has 13 residues. The germline V gene has CDR1 SGHVS and CDR2 FQNEAQ. The J segment lost 9 bases and the V segment lost 8 bases, leaving 9 bases of the junction unmatched. The CDR3 nucleotides read TGTGCCAGCGCTACGGAGGACAGGTGGGAGCTGTTTTTT. Encoded protein: CASATEDRWELFF.